The rows below give T cell receptor beta chains drawn from one sample of a study of blood T cell repertoires in COVID-19. Sequencing used immunoSEQ multiplex PCR; TCRdb keeps in-frame clones, though not all of them. This table has about 120,000 clones, more than 70% appearing once. The sample was peripheral blood. These receptor sequences come from a human donor in a cohort sampled during active COVID-19. The CDR3 runs from the conserved cysteine through the conserved F or W. Each record gives: J gene, clone size, V gene, CDR3 protein. Clone size appears in some rows only: once, few, many, or a class for an expanded clone.

>TRBJ2-1|NA|TRBV27
CASSLGPVYNEQFF
>TRBJ1-1|NA|TRBV6-5
CASIGLLNTEAFF
>TRBJ2-7|NA|TRBV5-6
CASSFYRDRGTASHEQYF
>TRBJ2-5|NA|TRBV2
CASRRLDETQYF
>TRBJ2-7|once|TRBV5-1
CASSFRRDSYEQYF
>TRBJ2-6|NA|TRBV6-5
CASSSDSSGANVLTF
>TRBJ2-7|few|TRBV7-9
CASGGDSSYEQYF
>TRBJ2-7|NA|TRBV7-8
CASSYGLSSYEQYF
>TRBJ2-7|few|TRBV7-6
CASSLTTSSYEQYF
>TRBJ1-1|NA|TRBV25-1
CASSWMGGTAFF
>TRBJ1-2|NA|TRBV4-1
CASSQGPGQVSFYTF
>TRBJ1-2|NA|TRBV30
CAWSRGQMRYTF
>TRBJ2-5|NA|TRBV27
CASSFRYEGETQYF
>TRBJ2-7|NA|TRBV2
CASSESGRRPYEQYF
>TRBJ2-7|NA|TRBV3-1/TRBV3-2
CASRPTYRSSEQYF
>TRBJ1-1|NA|TRBV14
CASSQEPGLVNTEAFF
>TRBJ2-7|NA|TRBV11-3
CASSLTSGASYEQYF
>TRBJ2-3|NA|TRBV3-1/TRBV3-2
CASSRRGGDTQYF
>TRBJ1-5|NA|TRBV19
CASSQGYWNQPQHF
>TRBJ2-7|NA|TRBV12-3/TRBV12-4
CASTLGQPHEQYF
>TRBJ1-1|NA|TRBV29-1
CSVEAGTGLFAEAFF
>TRBJ2-7|NA|TRBV2
CASTPSGGYEQYF
>TRBJ1-2|NA|TRBV19
CASSIDRAMVSGYTF
>TRBJ1-1|few|TRBV2
CASSVWTGQRAFF
>TRBJ2-2|NA|TRBV6-5
CASSGGNTGELFF